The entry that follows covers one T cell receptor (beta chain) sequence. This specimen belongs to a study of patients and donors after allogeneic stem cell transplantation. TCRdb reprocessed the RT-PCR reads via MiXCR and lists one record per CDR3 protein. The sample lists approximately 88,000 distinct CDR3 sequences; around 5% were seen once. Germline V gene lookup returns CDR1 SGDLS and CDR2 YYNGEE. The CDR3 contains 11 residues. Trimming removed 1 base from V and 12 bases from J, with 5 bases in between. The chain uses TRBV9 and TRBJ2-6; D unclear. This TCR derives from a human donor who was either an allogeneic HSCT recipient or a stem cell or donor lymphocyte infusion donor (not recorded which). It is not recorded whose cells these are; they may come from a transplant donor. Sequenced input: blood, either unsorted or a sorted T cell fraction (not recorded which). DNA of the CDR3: TGTGCCAGCAGCGTACCACGCGTCCTGACTTTC. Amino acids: CASSVPRVLTF. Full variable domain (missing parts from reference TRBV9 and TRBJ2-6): DSGVTQTPKHLITATGQRVTLRCSPRSGDLSVYWYQQSLDQGLQFLIQYYNGEERAKGNILERFSAQQFPDLHSELNLSSLELGDSALYFCASSVPRVLTFGAGSRLTVL.